This entry is about one T cell receptor (beta chain). Its antigen remains unidentified. CDR3 size: 15 residues. Germline lookup yields CDR1 DFQATT and CDR2 SNEGSKA (reference sequence). The V and J ends lost 0 bases and 2 bases respectively, with 12 bases between them. The entry originates in a study of blood T cells in healthy people across ages. Regarding the study as a whole: While age rose, TCR beta diversity per million T cells dropped in a roughly linear way. Researchers said unsorted PBMCs prevented a conclusive naive versus antigen-experienced comparison.

Through a sample-barcoded 5' primer and a J-beta primer mix, a second PCR was run for roughly 7 to 11 cycles. TCRdb called the 5' RACE reads again in MiXCR, with one record for every CDR3 protein. The sample has 540,000 or so distinct CDR3 sequences; 40% to 50% are singletons. What was sequenced was blood. This sequence joins TRBV20-1 and TRBJ2-3, with D possibly being TRBD1 or TRBD2 (6 bases each). This clonotype originated in a man at least 80 years old in good health. The CDR3 DNA is TGCAGTGCTAGAGAGGCGGGACACACCACAGATACGCAGTATTTT. Translation gives CSAREAGHTTDTQYF.